This TCR beta chain was identified in a study of regulatory T cells in long-lasting Graves disease (dated by TCRdb to the early 2020s). Study-wide context: Persistent Graves' disease meant more than 5 years of antithyroid drug treatment with TSH receptor autoantibodies that stayed positive. Patients with persistent Graves' disease were compared with patients with newly diagnosed Graves' disease using TCR sequencing and RNA sequencing of peripheral blood. The study was conducted in China and was registered as a clinical trial. A total of roughly 35 samples underwent TCR sequencing: about 13 from persistent and roughly 20 from newly diagnosed Graves' disease patients. On average, persistent Graves' disease patients in the clinical cohort had been on antithyroid drugs for approximately ten years. The investigation overall reported the following: As a limitation, the authors acknowledged that the small sample size may reduce accuracy. Because the primary lesion, thyroid tissue, could not be accessed, the study looked at peripheral blood alone. A larger number of public clonotypes was shared among persistent patients (approximately 2,500) than among newly diagnosed patients (roughly 980). Sequencing and analysis were limited to the TCR beta chain. Persistent Graves' disease patients showed lower TCR Shannon entropy and fewer highly expanded clones than newly diagnosed patients, suggesting clonal expansion. Persistent disease showed preferential use of TRBV28, TRBJ1-2 and TRBJ2-5, whereas newly diagnosed disease favored TRBV20-1 and TRBJ2-1.

The time point label corresponds to: persistent/refractory GD, antithyroid drugs over 5 years with positive TRAb. For both TCR sequencing and RNA sequencing, RNA was extracted from PBMCs using TRIzol. Graves' disease was diagnosed according to American Thyroid Association guidelines. Patients were recruited from an endocrinology department in Xi'an, China. From each patient, 7.5 to 10 milliliters of peripheral blood was collected into an EDTA anticoagulant tube. Ficoll Paque Plus density gradient separation was used to isolate PBMCs, and no further T cell sorting was performed. An Agilent 2100 Bioanalyzer and agarose gel were used to check RNA quality, and a NanoDrop 2000 was used to measure RNA concentration. Receptor libraries were prepared by multiplex PCR. TCRdb lists the instrument as Illumina HiSeq 4000. CDR3 regions were amplified by Arm-PCR with iRepertoire HTBI primers to construct TCR beta libraries. Gel purification was performed on PCR products prior to sequencing. Per the source publication's procedure: Gene usage analysis of CDR3 amino acid clonotypes used the 62 TRBV and 14 to 15 TRBJ segments found across samples. COPE and FqMerger were used to merge the filtered high-quality paired reads into contigs. BLAST was used to align contigs to IMGT TRBV, TRBD and TRBJ reference genes, and CDR3 was defined according to IMGT. Any clonotype with a frequency above 0.1% was counted as a highly expanded clone. Repertoire diversity was measured by Shannon entropy, and V-J evenness by the Gini coefficient. Clonotypes shared by more than one individual were considered public. TCRdb reworked the public reads: Q25 trimming with fastp, MiXCR clone assembly, productive beta chains retained. CDR3 protein duplicates are merged, each entry listing the most common genes and DNA. TCRdb assigned the V and J calls; the authors' analysis was not used. The sample table shows around 400,000 distinct CDR3 sequences, and 21% are seen once. Jointly, the top ten make up more than 13% of the sample.

This clonotype was counted ten times or more. Its antigen target is currently unknown. The record has no base qualities; no much larger clone is one base away. Trimming takes 7 bases from V and 3 bases from J, and the germline ends sit 15 bases apart. Taken from the germline V gene, the CDR1 and CDR2 loops are MDHEN and SYDVKM. From cysteine to phenylalanine, the CDR3 is 15 amino acids long. Only the CDR3 DNA stays, 45 bases, in frame from base 1. The chain links TRBV28 with TRBJ1-4; matching of 5 bases hints at TRBD1 as the D gene. Sequences were derived from peripheral blood mononuclear cells (PBMCs), sampled when the disease was refractory, from a patient treated with antithyroid drugs. The receptor comes from a female donor with Graves disease. CDR3 sequence: CASTPAGQANEKLFF. DNA sequence: TGTGCCAGCACCCCCGCGGGGCAGGCTAATGAAAAACTGTTTTTT.